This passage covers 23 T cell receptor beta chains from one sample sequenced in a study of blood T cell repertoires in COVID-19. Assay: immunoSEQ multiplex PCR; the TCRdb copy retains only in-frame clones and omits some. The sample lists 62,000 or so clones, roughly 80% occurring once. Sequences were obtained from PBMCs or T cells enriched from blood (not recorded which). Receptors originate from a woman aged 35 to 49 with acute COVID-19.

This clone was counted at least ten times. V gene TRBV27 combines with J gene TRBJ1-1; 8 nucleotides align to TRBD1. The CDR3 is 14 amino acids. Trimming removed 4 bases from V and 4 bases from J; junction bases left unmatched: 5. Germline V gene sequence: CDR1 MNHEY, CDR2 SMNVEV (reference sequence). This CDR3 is CASSSWTGSTEAFF. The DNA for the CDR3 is TGTGCCAGCAGTTCTTGGACAGGGAGCACTGAAGCTTTCTTT.

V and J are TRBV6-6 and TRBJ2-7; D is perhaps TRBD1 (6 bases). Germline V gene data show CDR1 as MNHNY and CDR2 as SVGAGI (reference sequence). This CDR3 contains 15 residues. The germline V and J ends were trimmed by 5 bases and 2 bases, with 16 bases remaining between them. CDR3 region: CASSPSRPGAYEQYV. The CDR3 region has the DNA TGTGCCAGCAGTCCCAGTCGGCCAGGGGCCTACGAGCAGTACGTC.

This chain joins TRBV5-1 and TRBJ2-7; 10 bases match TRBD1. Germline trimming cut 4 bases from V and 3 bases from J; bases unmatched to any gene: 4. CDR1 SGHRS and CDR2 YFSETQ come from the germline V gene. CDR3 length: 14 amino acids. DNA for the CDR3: TGCGCCAGCAGCGGCCGGGACAGGGGCTACGAGCAGTACTTC. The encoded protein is CASSGRDRGYEQYF.

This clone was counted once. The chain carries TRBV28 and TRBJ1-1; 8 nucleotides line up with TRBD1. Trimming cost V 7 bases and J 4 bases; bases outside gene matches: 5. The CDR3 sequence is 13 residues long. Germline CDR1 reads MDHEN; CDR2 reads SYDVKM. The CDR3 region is CASKKTGGTEAFF. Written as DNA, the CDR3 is TGTGCCAGCAAAAAAACAGGGGGCACTGAAGCTTTCTTT.

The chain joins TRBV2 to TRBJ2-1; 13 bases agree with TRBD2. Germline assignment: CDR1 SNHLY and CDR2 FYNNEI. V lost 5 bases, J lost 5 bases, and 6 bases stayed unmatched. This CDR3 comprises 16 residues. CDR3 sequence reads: CASSPGLAGENNEQFF. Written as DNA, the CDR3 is TGTGCCAGCAGTCCAGGACTAGCGGGAGAGAACAATGAGCAGTTCTTC.

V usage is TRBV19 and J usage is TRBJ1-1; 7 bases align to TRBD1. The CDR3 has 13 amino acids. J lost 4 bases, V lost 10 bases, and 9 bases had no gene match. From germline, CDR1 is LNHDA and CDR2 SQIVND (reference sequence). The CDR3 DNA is TGTGCCACTGATGTGGGACAGCCCACTGAAGCTTTCTTT. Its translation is CATDVGQPTEAFF.

In nucleotides, the CDR3 is TGTGCCAGCAGTGCATGGGGGGGTTCCGCAACTAATGAAAAACTGTTTTTT. Protein sequence: CASSAWGGSATNEKLFF. This rearrangement joins TRBV2 to TRBJ1-4; D perhaps matches TRBD1 (5 bases). V lost 4 bases to trimming and J lost 0 bases, with 15 bases between them. Per germline, CDR1 SNHLY and CDR2 FYNNEI. The CDR3 has 17 residues.

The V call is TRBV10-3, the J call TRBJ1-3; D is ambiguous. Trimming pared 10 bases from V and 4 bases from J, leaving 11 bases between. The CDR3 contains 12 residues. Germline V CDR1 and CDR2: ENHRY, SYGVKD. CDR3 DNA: TGTGCCACCCAGTCATGGGGAAACACCATATATTTT. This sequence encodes CATQSWGNTIYF.

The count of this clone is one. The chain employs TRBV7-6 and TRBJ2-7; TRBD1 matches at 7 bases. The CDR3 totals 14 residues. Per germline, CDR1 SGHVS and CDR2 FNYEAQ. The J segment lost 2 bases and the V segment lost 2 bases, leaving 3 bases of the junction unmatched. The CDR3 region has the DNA TGTGCCAGCAGCTTAAGGGGACAGACCTACGAGCAGTACTTC. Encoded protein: CASSLRGQTYEQYF.

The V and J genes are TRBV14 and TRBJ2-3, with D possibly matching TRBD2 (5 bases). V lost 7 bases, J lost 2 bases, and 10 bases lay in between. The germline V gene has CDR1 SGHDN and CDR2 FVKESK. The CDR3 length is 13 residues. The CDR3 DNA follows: TGTGCCAGCATGGCGGGTTACACAGATACGCAGTATTTT. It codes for CASMAGYTDTQYF.

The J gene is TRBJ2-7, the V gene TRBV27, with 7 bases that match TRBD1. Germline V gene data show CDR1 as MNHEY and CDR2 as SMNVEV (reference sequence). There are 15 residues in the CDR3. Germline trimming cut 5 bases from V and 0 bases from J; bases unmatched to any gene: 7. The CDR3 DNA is TGTGCCAGCAGTCCCTTGACAGGGACCTCCTACGAGCAGTACTTC. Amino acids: CASSPLTGTSYEQYF.

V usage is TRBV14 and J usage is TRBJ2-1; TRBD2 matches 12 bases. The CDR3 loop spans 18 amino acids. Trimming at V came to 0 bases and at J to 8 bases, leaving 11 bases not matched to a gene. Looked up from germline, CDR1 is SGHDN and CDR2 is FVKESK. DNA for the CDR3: TGTGCCAGCAGCCAAGAAGTTCGGGCTAGCGGGAGGGCCGATGAGCAGTTCTTC. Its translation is CASSQEVRASGRADEQFF.

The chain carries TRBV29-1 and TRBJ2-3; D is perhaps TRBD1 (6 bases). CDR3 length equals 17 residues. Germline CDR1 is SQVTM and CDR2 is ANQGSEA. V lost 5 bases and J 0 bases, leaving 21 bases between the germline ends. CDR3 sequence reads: CSVLTTDRGTSTDTQYF. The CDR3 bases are TGCAGCGTTCTAACTACAGATAGGGGGACGAGCACAGATACGCAGTATTTT.

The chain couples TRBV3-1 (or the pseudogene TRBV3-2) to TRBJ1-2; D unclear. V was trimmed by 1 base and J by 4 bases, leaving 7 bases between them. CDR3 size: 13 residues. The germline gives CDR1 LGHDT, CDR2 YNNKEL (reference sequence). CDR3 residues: CASSQVGSYGYTF. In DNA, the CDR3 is TGTGCCAGCAGCCAAGTCGGGTCCTATGGCTACACCTTC.

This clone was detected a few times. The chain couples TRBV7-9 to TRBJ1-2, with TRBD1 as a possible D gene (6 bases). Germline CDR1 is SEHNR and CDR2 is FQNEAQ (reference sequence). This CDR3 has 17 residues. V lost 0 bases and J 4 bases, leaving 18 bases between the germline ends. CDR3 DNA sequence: TGTGCCAGCAGCTTAGCCCCACAGGGTCCAAAAGGCTATGGCTACACCTTC. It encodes CASSLAPQGPKGYGYTF.

The CDR3 bases are TGTGCCAGCAGTTCCGGGGACACCGGGGAGCTGTTTTTT. Translation: CASSSGDTGELFF. The chain carries TRBV28 and TRBJ2-2; possible D gene TRBD2, 5 bases. Germline V gene sequence: CDR1 MDHEN, CDR2 SYDVKM. This CDR3 spans 13 amino acids. Trimming left V 4 bases short and J 3 bases short, with 6 bases between.

The chain's CDR3 is CASSRGQLNTGELFF. Here the CDR3 DNA reads TGTGCCAGCAGCCGGGGACAGTTGAACACCGGGGAGCTGTTTTTT. J is TRBJ2-2 and V is TRBV7-6; 7 bases map to TRBD1. This CDR3 is 15 amino acids long. V shed 5 bases and J 1 base; nucleotides not matched to a gene: 4. Germline V gene sequence: CDR1 SGHVS, CDR2 FNYEAQ.

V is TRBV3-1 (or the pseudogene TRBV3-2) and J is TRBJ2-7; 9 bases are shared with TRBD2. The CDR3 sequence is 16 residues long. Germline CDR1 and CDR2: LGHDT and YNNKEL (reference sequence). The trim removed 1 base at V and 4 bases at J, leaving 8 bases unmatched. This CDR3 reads CASSQALTSGDYEQYF. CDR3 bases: TGTGCCAGCAGCCAAGCCCTGACTAGCGGAGATTACGAGCAGTACTTC.

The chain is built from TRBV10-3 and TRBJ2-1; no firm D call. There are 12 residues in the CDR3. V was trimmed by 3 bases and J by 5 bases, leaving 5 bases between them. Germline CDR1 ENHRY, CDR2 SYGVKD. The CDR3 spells CAISEQHNEQFF. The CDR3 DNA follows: TGTGCCATCAGTGAACAACACAATGAGCAGTTCTTC.

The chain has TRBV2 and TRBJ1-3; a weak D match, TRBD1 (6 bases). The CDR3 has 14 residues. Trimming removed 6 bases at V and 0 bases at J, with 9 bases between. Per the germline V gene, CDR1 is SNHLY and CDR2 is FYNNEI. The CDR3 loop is CASRQGLSGNTIYF. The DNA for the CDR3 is TGTGCCAGCAGACAGGGCCTCTCTGGAAACACCATATATTTT.

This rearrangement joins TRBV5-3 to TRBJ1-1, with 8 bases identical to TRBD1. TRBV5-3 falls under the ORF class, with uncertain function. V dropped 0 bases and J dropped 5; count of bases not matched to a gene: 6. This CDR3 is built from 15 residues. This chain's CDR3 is CARSLGQGCWTEAFF. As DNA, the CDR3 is TGTGCCAGAAGCTTGGGACAGGGGTGTTGGACTGAAGCTTTCTTT.

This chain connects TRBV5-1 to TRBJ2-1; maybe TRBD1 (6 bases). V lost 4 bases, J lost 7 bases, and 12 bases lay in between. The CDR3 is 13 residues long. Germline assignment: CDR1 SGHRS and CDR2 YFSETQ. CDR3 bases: TGCGCCAGCAGCCCAGGACAGATTAATGAGCAGTTCTTC. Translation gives CASSPGQINEQFF.

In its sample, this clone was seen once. The CDR3 bases are TGTGCCAGCAGCGCCCCGGGACAGGGATACACTGAAGCTTTCTTT. Translation: CASSAPGQGYTEAFF. The V call is TRBV9, the J call TRBJ1-1; 9 positions match TRBD1. This CDR3 is 15 amino acids long. V trimming: 3 bases; J trimming: 3 bases; junction bases outside the gene matches: 6. Germline CDR1 reads SGDLS; CDR2 reads YYNGEE.